The entry below gives a single T cell receptor beta chain sequence along with its context. Antigen unknown. This entry belongs to a study of T-cell memory formation after mild COVID-19. Study-level results: Researchers report contracting CD4+ clones mostly in CM and EM, with CD8+ clones in EMRA. Day 15 to 85 contracting clones showed balanced CD4/CD8; day 15 to 37 expanders favored CD4+. Some clones that responded were present in memory (sampled pre-infection), which suggests cross-reactive memory joined.

The CDR3 is made up of 14 amino acids. The ends were cut back, 1 base at V and 7 bases at J, with 10 bases in the middle. The germline V gene encodes CDR1 SGHTA and CDR2 FQGNSA. MiXCR was run by TCRdb on the 5' RACE reads, yielding one entry per CDR3 protein. The sample contains about 180,000 distinct CDR3 sequences, approximately 17% of which appear only once. The TCR originated in a man aged 18 to 30 who had mild COVID-19 (a few samples of this study predate the infection). Cell type and time point are not known. V usage is TRBV7-2 and J usage is TRBJ2-2; D is undetermined. The sequenced sample consisted of PBMCs or a T cell subset sorted from them (not recorded which). The CDR3 region is CASSLDRVNGELFF. CDR3 sequence (DNA): TGTGCCAGCAGCTTAGATCGAGTTAACGGGGAGCTGTTTTTT.